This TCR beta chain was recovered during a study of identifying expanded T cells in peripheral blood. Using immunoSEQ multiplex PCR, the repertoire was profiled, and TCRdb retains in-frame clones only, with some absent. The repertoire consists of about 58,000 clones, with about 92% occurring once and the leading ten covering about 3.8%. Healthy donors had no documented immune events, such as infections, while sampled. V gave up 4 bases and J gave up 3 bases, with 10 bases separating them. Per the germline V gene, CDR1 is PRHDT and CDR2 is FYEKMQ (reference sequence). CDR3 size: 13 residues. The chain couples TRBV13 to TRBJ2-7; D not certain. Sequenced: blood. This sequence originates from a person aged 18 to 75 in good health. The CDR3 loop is CASSYRTLYEQYF. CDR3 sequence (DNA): TGTGCCAGCAGCTACCGAACCCTCTACGAGCAGTACTTC.